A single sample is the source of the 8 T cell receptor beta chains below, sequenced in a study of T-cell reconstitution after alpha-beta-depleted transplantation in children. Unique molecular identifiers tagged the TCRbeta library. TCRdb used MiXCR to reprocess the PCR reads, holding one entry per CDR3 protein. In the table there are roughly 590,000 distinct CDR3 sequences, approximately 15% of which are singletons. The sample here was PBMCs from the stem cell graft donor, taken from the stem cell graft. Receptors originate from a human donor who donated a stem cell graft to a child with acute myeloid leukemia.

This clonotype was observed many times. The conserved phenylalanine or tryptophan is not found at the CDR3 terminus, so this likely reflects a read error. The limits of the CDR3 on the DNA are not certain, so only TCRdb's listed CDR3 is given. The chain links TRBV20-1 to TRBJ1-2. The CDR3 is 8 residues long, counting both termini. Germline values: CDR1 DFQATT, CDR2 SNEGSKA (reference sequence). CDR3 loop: CSAGHRTS.

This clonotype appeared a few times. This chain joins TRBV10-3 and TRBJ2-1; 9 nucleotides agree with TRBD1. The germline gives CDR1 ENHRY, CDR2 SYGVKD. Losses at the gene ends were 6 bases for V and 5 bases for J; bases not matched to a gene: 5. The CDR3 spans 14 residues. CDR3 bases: TGTGCCATCAGAATGACAGGGGGTGACAATGAGCAGTTCTTC. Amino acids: CAIRMTGGDNEQFF.

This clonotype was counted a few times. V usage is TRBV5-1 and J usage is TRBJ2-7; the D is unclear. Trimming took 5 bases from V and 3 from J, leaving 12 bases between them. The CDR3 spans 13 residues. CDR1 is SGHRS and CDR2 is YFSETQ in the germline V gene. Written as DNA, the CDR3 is TGCGCCAGCAGTTGGCTTGGTATCTACGAGCAGTACTTC. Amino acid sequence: CASSWLGIYEQYF.

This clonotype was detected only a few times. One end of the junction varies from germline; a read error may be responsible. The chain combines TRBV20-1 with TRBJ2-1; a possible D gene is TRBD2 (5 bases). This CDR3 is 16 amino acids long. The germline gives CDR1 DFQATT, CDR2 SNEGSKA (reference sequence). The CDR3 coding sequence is TGCTGTGCTAGAGATATGCGGCTAGCCCTTGTCGATGAGCAGTTCTTC. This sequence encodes CCARDMRLALVDEQFF.

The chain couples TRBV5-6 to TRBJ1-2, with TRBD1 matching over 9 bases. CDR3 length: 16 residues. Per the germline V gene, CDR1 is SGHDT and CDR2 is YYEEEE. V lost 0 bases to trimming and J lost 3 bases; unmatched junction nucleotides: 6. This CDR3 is CASSLGWTGEDYGYTF. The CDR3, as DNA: TGTGCCAGCAGCTTGGGGTGGACAGGGGAGGACTATGGCTACACCTTC.

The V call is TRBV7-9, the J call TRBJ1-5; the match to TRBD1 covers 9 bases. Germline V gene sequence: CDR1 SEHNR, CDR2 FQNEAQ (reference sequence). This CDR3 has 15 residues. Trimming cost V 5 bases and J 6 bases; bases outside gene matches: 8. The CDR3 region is CASSLGTGNLQPQHF. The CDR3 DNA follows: TGTGCCAGCAGCCTGGGGACAGGGAATCTTCAGCCCCAGCATTTT.

The DNA of the CDR3 is TGCAGTGCTAGAGGGGGGGGACTAGCGGGCATCAATGAGCAGTTCTTC. Translation: CSARGGGLAGINEQFF. V gene TRBV20-1 combines with J gene TRBJ2-1, with 12 bases that match TRBD2. The CDR3 sequence is 16 residues long. CDR1 and CDR2 (germline): DFQATT, SNEGSKA (reference sequence). V trimming: 1 base; J trimming: 6 bases; junction bases outside the gene matches: 7.

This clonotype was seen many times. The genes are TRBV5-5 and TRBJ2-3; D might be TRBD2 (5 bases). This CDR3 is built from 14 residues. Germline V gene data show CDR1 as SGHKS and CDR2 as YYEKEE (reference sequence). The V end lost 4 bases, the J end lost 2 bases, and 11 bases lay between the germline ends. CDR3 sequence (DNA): TGTGCCAGCAGCGTGGACTCGCCCACAGATACGCAGTATTTT. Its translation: CASSVDSPTDTQYF.